Listed below are T cell receptor beta chains from one sample, sequenced in a study of cytomegalovirus exposure and HLA in healthy donors. TCRdb's copy holds only in-frame clones and misses some; the assay was immunoSEQ multiplex PCR. The sample shows roughly 45,000 clones, 94% of them seen only once. The sequencing sample was made of PBMCs. The source of these receptors is a woman aged 18-29 years in good health and CMV-seropositive. CDR3s include the opening cysteine and the closing phenylalanine or tryptophan. A D gene is named only where the DNA matches it firmly. Expanded clones get a size class; other rows say once, few or many, or leave the size out.

TRBD2	TRBV7-6	NA	TRBJ2-1	CASSLQSGRRNEQFF	TGTGCCAGCAGCCTTCAGAGCGGGAGGAGGAATGAGCAGTTCTTC
NA	TRBV6-6	NA	TRBJ1-1	CASRQKGGNTEAFF	TGTGCCAGCAGGCAAAAAGGGGGAAACACTGAAGCTTTCTTT
TRBD2	TRBV9	NA	TRBJ2-7	CASSVHREAHEQYF	TGTGCCAGCAGCGTCCACCGGGAGGCCCACGAGCAGTACTTC
NA	TRBV10-1	NA	TRBJ2-1	CASSESGGGVVNEQFF	TGCGCCAGCAGTGAGTCCGGAGGGGGGGTTGTCAATGAGCAGTTCTTC
TRBD1	TRBV14	NA	TRBJ2-3	CASSLRTGRTDTQYF	TGTGCCAGCAGCCTTAGGACAGGGAGGACAGATACGCAGTATTTT
TRBD1	TRBV11-3	NA	TRBJ1-2	CASSLGQGLGYTF	TGTGCCAGCAGCTTAGGACAGGGTCTTGGCTACACCTTC
NA	TRBV27	NA	TRBJ1-1	CASRHQVGNTEAFF	TGTGCCAGCAGGCATCAGGTCGGGAACACTGAAGCTTTCTTT
NA	TRBV10-1	NA	TRBJ2-7	CASSESAGAQTLPYEQYF	TGCGCCAGCAGTGAGTCTGCAGGGGCTCAAACCCTTCCCTACGAGCAGTACTTC
NA	TRBV5-1	NA	TRBJ2-1	CASSLVGGQGGYNEQFF	TGCGCCAGCAGCTTGGTAGGCGGACAAGGGGGTTACAATGAGCAGTTCTTC
TRBD2	TRBV27	NA	TRBJ2-7	CASSLKTSGRESEQYF	TGTGCCAGCAGTTTAAAGACTAGCGGGAGAGAAAGCGAGCAGTACTTC
TRBD2	TRBV27	NA	TRBJ2-7	CASKLAGVDEQYF	TGTGCCAGCAAACTAGCGGGAGTGGACGAGCAGTACTTC
NA	TRBV28	NA	TRBJ2-7	CASSFGGLSYEQYF	TGTGCCAGCAGTTTTGGGGGACTCTCCTACGAGCAGTACTTC
TRBD2	TRBV29-1	NA	TRBJ2-7	CSVGEGLGGEQYF	TGCAGCGTTGGCGAGGGACTAGGGGGCGAGCAGTACTTC
TRBD2	TRBV15	NA	TRBJ2-1	CATSRDPGGLRGNEQFF	TGTGCCACCAGCAGAGATCCGGGAGGGCTAAGGGGTAATGAGCAGTTCTTC
NA	TRBV15	NA	TRBJ2-1	CATSITGTSYNEQFF	TGTGCCACCAGCATCACCGGGACTTCTTACAATGAGCAGTTCTTC
TRBD1	TRBV6-5	NA	TRBJ2-3	CASSYKDRADTQYF	TGTGCCAGCAGTTACAAGGACAGGGCAGATACGCAGTATTTT
TRBD1	TRBV6-1	NA	TRBJ1-2	CASSEPTPNPTGDYGYTF	TGTGCCAGCAGTGAACCCACCCCGAATCCGACAGGGGATTATGGCTACACCTTC
TRBD2	TRBV4-2	NA	TRBJ2-3	CASSQKAAGGADTQYF	TGTGCCAGCAGCCAGAAAGCGGCGGGAGGGGCAGATACGCAGTATTTT
NA	TRBV7-9	once	TRBJ2-5	CASSLEERRGKGPFQYF	TGTGCCAGCAGCTTAGAGGAGAGGCGGGGAAAAGGGCCCTTCCAGTACTTC
TRBD1	TRBV7-6	NA	TRBJ1-3	CASSLGIQGTGSGNTIYF	TGTGCCAGCAGCTTAGGGATACAGGGGACCGGTTCTGGAAACACCATATATTTT
NA	TRBV18	NA	TRBJ2-7	CASSPRGSSYEQYF	TGTGCCAGCTCACCGCGAGGTAGCTCCTACGAGCAGTACTTC
NA	TRBV28	once	TRBJ1-1	CASSLLQGRAFF	TGTGCCAGCAGTTTGTTACAGGGTCGAGCTTTCTTT
NA	TRBV5-4	NA	TRBJ2-7	CASSLRSWAPF	TGTGCCAGCAGCTTGAGGTCTTGGGCGCCTTTC
NA	TRBV6-5	NA	TRBJ2-7	CASSYSYSSYEQYF	TGTGCCAGCAGTTACAGCTACAGCTCCTACGAGCAGTACTTC
TRBD1	TRBV14	NA	TRBJ2-7	CASSQEGQTSYEQYF	TGTGCCAGCAGCCAAGAGGGACAGACCTCCTACGAGCAGTACTTC
NA	TRBV15	NA	TRBJ2-1	CATSRDRGPSYNEQFF	TGTGCCACCAGCAGAGATAGGGGCCCTTCCTACAATGAGCAGTTCTTC
TRBD1	TRBV4-2	NA	TRBJ1-1	CASRLQGAVDTEAFF	TGTGCCAGCAGACTACAGGGGGCGGTTGACACTGAAGCTTTCTTT
NA	TRBV5-1	NA	TRBJ2-5	CASSSGTQETQYF	TGCGCCAGCAGCTCGGGGACTCAAGAGACCCAGTACTTC
TRBD1	TRBV5-1	NA	TRBJ2-3	CASSSGQVTDTQYF	TGCGCCAGCAGCTCCGGACAGGTCACAGATACGCAGTATTTT
TRBD1	TRBV27	NA	TRBJ2-5	CASSLTGVVRETQYF	TGTGCCAGCAGTTTAACAGGGGTAGTTCGCGAGACCCAGTACTTC
TRBD2	TRBV10-3	NA	TRBJ2-1	CAISAEAGAYNEQFF	TGTGCCATCAGTGCTGAGGCGGGGGCCTACAATGAGCAGTTCTTC
NA	TRBV7-2	once	TRBJ2-3	CASSLVRGRFTDTQYF	TGTGCCAGCAGCTTAGTTAGGGGCCGTTTCACAGATACGCAGTATTTT
NA	TRBV18	NA	TRBJ2-6	CASSPQRQGLTF	TGTGCCAGCTCACCACAAAGGCAGGGCCTGACTTTC
TRBD1	TRBV19	NA	TRBJ1-1	CASSILGTGGAFTEAFF	TGTGCCAGTAGTATCTTAGGGACAGGGGGCGCGTTCACTGAAGCTTTCTTT
NA	TRBV9	NA	TRBJ1-1	CASSGIGGGEAFF	TGTGCCAGCAGCGGGATCGGGGGTGGTGAAGCTTTCTTT
NA	TRBV14	NA	TRBJ2-1	CASSQEIGVAAGGEQFF	TGTGCCAGCAGCCAAGAGATAGGAGTAGCGGCCGGTGGGGAGCAGTTCTTC
TRBD1	TRBV11-3	NA	TRBJ2-3	CASSLDWNRGDTQYF	TGTGCCAGCAGCTTAGATTGGAACAGGGGAGATACGCAGTATTTT
NA	TRBV25-1	NA	TRBJ2-2	CASSELGLVGELFF	TGTGCCAGCAGTGAATTAGGTCTAGTGGGGGAGCTGTTTTTT
TRBD2	TRBV30	once	TRBJ2-1	CAWSVRGTSGSWNEQFF	TGTGCCTGGAGTGTACGGGGGACTAGCGGGAGCTGGAATGAGCAGTTCTTC
TRBD1	TRBV30	NA	TRBJ1-2	CACLLQGASGYTF	TGTGCCTGTCTACTACAGGGGGCGAGTGGCTACACCTTC